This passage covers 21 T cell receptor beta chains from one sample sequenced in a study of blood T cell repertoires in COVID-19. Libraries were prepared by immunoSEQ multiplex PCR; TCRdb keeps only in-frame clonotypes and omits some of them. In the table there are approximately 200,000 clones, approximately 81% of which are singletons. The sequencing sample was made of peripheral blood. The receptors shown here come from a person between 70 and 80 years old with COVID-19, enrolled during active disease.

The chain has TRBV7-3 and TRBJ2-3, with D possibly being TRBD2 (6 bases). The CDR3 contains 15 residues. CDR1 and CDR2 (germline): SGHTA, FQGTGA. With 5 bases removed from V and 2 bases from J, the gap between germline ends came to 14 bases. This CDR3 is CASSPRLGNTDTQYF. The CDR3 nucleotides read TGTGCCAGCAGCCCCCGACTAGGTAACACAGATACGCAGTATTTT.

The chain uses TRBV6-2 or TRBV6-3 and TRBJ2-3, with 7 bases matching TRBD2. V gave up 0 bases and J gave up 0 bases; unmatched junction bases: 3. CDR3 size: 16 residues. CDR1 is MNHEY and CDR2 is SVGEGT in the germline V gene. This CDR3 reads CASSYSRRGSTDTQYF. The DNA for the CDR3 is TGTGCCAGCAGTTACTCAAGGCGGGGGAGCACAGATACGCAGTATTTT.

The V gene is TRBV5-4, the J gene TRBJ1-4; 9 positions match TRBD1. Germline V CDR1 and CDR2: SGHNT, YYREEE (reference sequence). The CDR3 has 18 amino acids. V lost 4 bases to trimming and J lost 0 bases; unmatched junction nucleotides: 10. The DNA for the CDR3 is TGTGCCAGCAGCGACGTTCCGGGACAGGGACCAACTAATGAAAAACTGTTTTTT. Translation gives CASSDVPGQGPTNEKLFF.

The CDR3 here is CASSQGDRGHEPQHF. CDR3 coding DNA: TGTGCCAGCAGTCAAGGGGACAGGGGGCATGAGCCCCAGCATTTT. V gene TRBV6-2 or TRBV6-3 combines with J gene TRBJ1-5; TRBD1 matches at 12 bases. V lost 5 bases to trimming and J lost 8 bases; unmatched junction nucleotides: 7. Germline V gene data show CDR1 as MNHEY and CDR2 as SVGEGT. CDR3 length equals 15 residues.

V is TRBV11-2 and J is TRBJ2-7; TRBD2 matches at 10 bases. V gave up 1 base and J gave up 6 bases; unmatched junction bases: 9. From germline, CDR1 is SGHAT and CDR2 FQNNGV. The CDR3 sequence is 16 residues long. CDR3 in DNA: TGTGCCAGCAGCTTAGCATCTCTAGCGGGAGAAGCCGAGCAGTACTTC. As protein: CASSLASLAGEAEQYF.

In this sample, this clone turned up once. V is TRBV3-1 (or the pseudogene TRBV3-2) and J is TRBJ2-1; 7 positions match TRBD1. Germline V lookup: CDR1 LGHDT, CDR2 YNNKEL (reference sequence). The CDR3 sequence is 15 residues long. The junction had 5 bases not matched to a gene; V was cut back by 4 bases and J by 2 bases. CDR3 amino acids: CASSLRQGTYNEQFF. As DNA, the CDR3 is TGTGCCAGCAGCCTCAGACAGGGCACCTACAATGAGCAGTTCTTC.

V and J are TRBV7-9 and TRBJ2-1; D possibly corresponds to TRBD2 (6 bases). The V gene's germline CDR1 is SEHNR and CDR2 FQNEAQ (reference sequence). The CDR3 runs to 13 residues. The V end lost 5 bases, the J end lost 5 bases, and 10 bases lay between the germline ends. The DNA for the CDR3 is TGTGCCAGCAGCCCAGGAGGGCACAATGAGCAGTTCTTC. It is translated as CASSPGGHNEQFF.

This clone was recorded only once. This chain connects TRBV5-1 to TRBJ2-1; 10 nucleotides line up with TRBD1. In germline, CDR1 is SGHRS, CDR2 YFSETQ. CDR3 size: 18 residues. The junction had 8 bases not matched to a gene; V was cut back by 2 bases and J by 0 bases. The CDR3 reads CASSFWTGGSSSYNEQFF. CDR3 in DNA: TGCGCCAGCAGCTTTTGGACAGGGGGGTCTAGCTCCTACAATGAGCAGTTCTTC.

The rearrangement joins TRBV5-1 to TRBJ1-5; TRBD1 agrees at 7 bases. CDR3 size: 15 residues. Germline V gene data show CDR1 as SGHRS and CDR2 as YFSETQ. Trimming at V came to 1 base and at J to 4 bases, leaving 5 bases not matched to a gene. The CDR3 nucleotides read TGCGCCAGCAGCTTGTCGGGACAGACTAATCAGCCCCAGCATTTT. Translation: CASSLSGQTNQPQHF.

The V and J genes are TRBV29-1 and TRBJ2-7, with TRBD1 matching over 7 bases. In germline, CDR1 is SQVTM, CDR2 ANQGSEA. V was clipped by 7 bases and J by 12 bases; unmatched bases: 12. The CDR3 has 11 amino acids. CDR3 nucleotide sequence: TGCAGCGCAGGGACAGATCTGACAGCGTACTTC. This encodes CSAGTDLTAYF.

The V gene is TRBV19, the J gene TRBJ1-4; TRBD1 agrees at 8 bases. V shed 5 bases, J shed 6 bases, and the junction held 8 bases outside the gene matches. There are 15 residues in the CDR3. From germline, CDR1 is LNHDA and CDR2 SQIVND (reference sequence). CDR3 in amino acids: CASSLNRGEDEKLFF. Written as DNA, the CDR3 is TGTGCCAGTAGTTTAAACAGGGGGGAGGATGAAAAACTGTTTTTT.

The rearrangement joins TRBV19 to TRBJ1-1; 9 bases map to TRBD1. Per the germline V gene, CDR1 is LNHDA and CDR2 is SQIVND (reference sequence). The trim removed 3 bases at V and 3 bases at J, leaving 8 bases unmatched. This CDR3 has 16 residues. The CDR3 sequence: CASSILPGQGDTEAFF. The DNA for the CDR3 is TGTGCCAGTAGTATCCTACCGGGACAGGGAGACACTGAAGCTTTCTTT.

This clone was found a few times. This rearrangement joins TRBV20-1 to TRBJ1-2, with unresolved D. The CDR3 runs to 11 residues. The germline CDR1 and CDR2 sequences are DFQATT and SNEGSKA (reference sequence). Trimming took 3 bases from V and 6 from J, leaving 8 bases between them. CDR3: CSASRVNGYTF. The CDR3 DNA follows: TGCAGTGCTAGTCGGGTTAATGGCTACACCTTC.

The CDR3 DNA follows: TGTGCCAGCAGCTTAGTCGCAGGGCAATCGGGGGCCAACGTCCTGACTTTC. Its translation is CASSLVAGQSGANVLTF. This chain joins TRBV11-2 and TRBJ2-6, with D maybe TRBD1 (5 bases). The CDR3 length is 17 residues. V was shortened by 1 base and J by 4 bases, with 14 bases between the two germline ends. The germline CDR1 and CDR2 sequences are SGHAT and FQNNGV.

This CDR3 reads CSVDPHQETQYF. The CDR3 DNA reads TGCAGCGTTGACCCACATCAAGAGACCCAGTACTTC. This chain connects TRBV29-1 to TRBJ2-5, with unresolved D. Germline V lookup: CDR1 SQVTM, CDR2 ANQGSEA. Trimming cost V 3 bases and J 2 bases, with 7 bases left between them. This CDR3 spans 12 amino acids.

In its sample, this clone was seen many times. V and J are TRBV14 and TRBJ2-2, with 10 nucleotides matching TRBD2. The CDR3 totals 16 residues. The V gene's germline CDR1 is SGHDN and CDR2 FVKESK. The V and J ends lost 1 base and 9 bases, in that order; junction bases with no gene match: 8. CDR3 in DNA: TGTGCCAGCAGCCAAGGGGCTAGCGGGAGACTTCGGGAGCTGTTTTTT. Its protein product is CASSQGASGRLRELFF.

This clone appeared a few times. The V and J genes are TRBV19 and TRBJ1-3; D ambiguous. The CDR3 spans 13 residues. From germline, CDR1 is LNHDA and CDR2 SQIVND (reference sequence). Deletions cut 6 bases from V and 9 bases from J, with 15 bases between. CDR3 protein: CASSIRGGSTIYF. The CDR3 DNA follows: TGTGCCAGTAGCATCCGAGGAGGGAGCACCATATATTTT.

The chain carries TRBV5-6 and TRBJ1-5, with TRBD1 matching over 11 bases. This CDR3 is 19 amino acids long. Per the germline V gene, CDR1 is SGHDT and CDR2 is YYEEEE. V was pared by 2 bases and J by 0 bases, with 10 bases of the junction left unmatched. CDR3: CASSLTGTGGIISNQPQHF. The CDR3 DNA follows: TGTGCCAGCAGCTTAACCGGGACAGGGGGAATAATTAGCAATCAGCCCCAGCATTTT.

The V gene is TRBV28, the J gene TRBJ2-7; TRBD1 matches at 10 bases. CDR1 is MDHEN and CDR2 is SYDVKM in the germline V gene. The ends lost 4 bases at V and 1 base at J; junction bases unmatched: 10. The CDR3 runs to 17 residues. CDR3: CASSSHRTGGLSYEQYF. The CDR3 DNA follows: TGTGCCAGCAGTTCACATCGGACAGGGGGATTATCCTACGAGCAGTACTTC.

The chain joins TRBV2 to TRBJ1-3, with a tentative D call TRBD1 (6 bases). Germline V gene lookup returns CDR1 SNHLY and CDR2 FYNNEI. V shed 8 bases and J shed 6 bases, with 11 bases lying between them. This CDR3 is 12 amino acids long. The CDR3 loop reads CASGRGANTIYF. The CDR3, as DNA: TGTGCCAGCGGCAGGGGAGCAAACACCATATATTTT.

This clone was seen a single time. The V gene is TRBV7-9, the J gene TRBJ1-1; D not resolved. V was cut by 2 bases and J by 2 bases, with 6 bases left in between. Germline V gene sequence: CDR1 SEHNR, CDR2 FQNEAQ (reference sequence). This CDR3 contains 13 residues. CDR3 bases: TGTGCCAGCAGCTTACTTGGCAACACTGAAGCTTTCTTT. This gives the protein CASSLLGNTEAFF.